The 13 T cell receptor beta chains below were found in one sample sequenced in a study of blood T cell repertoires in COVID-19. Using immunoSEQ multiplex PCR, the repertoire was profiled, and TCRdb retains in-frame clones only, with some absent. The repertoire holds about 180,000 clones, around nine tenths seen once, with approximately 12% in the top ten. The specimen was peripheral blood. These receptors originate from an older woman with COVID-19, enrolled during active disease.

The rearrangement joins TRBV6-5 to TRBJ1-4; weak D call: TRBD1 (6 bases). Trimming removed 0 bases at V and 7 bases at J, with 12 bases between. Germline assignment: CDR1 MNHEY and CDR2 SVGAGI. The CDR3 extends over 15 amino acids. The CDR3 loop is CASSYSTGRGEKLFF. Here the CDR3 DNA reads TGTGCCAGCAGTTACTCTACAGGGCGTGGTGAAAAACTGTTTTTT.

The V gene is TRBV10-3, the J gene TRBJ2-1, with TRBD2 as a possible D gene (6 bases). With 8 bases removed from V and 7 bases from J, the gap between germline ends came to 12 bases. The germline V gene has CDR1 ENHRY and CDR2 SYGVKD. The CDR3 spans 12 residues. The DNA of the CDR3 is TGTGCCATCGGCAGGAGCGGGAATGAGCAGTTCTTC. Translated, it gives CAIGRSGNEQFF.

The chain joins TRBV27 to TRBJ2-7, with TRBD1 matching 10 bases. CDR1 is MNHEY, CDR2 SMNVEV, per germline (reference sequence). V dropped 3 bases and J dropped 4; count of bases not matched to a gene: 3. CDR3 size: 14 residues. The CDR3 DNA sequence: TGTGCCAGCAGTTTGGGGACAGGGGTGTACGAGCAGTACTTC. Residues: CASSLGTGVYEQYF.

This clone showed up just a few times. V gene TRBV4-1 combines with J gene TRBJ2-3; the D is unclear. The CDR3 covers 16 residues. V was cut by 4 bases and J by 2 bases, with 16 bases left in between. Germline CDR1 and CDR2: MGHRA and YSYEKL. CDR3 DNA sequence: TGCGCCAGCAGCCCCTCTCCCGCAGTATCCACAGATACGCAGTATTTT. Its protein product is CASSPSPAVSTDTQYF.

This clone was recorded a few times. This chain links TRBV6-6 with TRBJ1-3; maybe TRBD1 (5 bases). V lost 2 bases and J lost 9, with 11 bases in between. The CDR3 is 13 residues long. Germline loops: CDR1 MNHNY, CDR2 SVGAGI (reference sequence). The CDR3 bases are TGTGCCAGCAGTTACGACCCGGGACTCACCATATATTTT. Its translation is CASSYDPGLTIYF.

The chain uses TRBV27 and TRBJ2-7, with 15 nucleotides matching TRBD2. Germline CDR1 is MNHEY and CDR2 is SMNVEV (reference sequence). The CDR3 runs to 17 residues. Unmatched junction bases numbered 6, after V lost 2 bases and J lost 4 bases. The CDR3 reads CASSLLGLAGGLYEQYF. In DNA form, the CDR3 reads TGTGCCAGCAGTTTACTCGGACTAGCGGGAGGGTTGTACGAGCAGTACTTC.

This clone was observed a few times. The J gene is TRBJ1-2, the V gene TRBV30; D may be TRBD1 (6 bases). With 5 bases removed from V and 6 bases from J, the gap between germline ends came to 19 bases. Looked up from germline, CDR1 is GTSNPN and CDR2 is SVGIG (reference sequence). This CDR3 contains 14 residues. The CDR3 is CAWVSGGAGNGYTF. The CDR3 nucleotides are TGTGCCTGGGTTTCGGGGGGGGCTGGGAATGGCTACACCTTC. Supplemented by reference TRBV30 and TRBJ1-2, the full variable domain reads SQTIHQWPATLVQPVGSPLSLECTVEGTSNPNLYWYRQAAGRGLQLLFYSVGIGQISSEVPQNLSASRPQDRQFILSSKKLLLSDSGFYLCAWVSGGAGNGYTFGSGTRLTVV.

This chain joins TRBV12-5 and TRBJ2-2, with 9 bases that match TRBD2. The CDR3 extends over 15 amino acids. After removal of 4 bases from V and 0 bases from J, the junction contained 0 bases not matched to a gene. Germline CDR1 LGHNT, CDR2 FRNRAP. The CDR3, as DNA: TGTGCTAGTGGTTCTAGCGGGACGAACACCGGGGAGCTGTTTTTT. Translating gives CASGSSGTNTGELFF. Based on the CDR3 plus reference TRBV12-5 and TRBJ2-2, the full variable domain is DARVTQTPRHKVTEMGQEVTMRCQPILGHNTVFWYRQTMMQGLELLAYFRNRAPLDDSGMPKDRFSAEMPDATLATLKIQPSEPRDSAVYFCASGSSGTNTGELFFGEGSRLTVL.

This clone was picked up a small number of times. The chain carries TRBV2 and TRBJ2-1, with 8 bases fitting TRBD2. The ends lost 4 bases at V and 6 bases at J; junction bases unmatched: 8. Germline CDR1 reads SNHLY; CDR2 reads FYNNEI. CDR3 size: 15 residues. CDR3: CASSVGLAGPNEQFF. DNA of the CDR3: TGTGCCAGCAGTGTTGGCCTAGCGGGCCCCAATGAGCAGTTCTTC. Filled out from reference TRBV2 and TRBJ2-1, the complete variable domain reads EPEVTQTPSHQVTQMGQEVILRCVPISNHLYFYWYRQILGQKVEFLVSFYNNEISEKSEIFDDQFSVERPDGSNFTLKIRSTKLEDSAMYFCASSVGLAGPNEQFFGPGTRLTVL.

The rearrangement links TRBV19 to TRBJ1-2, with TRBD1 matching over 7 bases. This CDR3 is built from 13 residues. Unmatched junction bases numbered 4, after V lost 5 bases and J lost 4 bases. Germline lookup yields CDR1 LNHDA and CDR2 SQIVND (reference sequence). CDR3 coding DNA: TGTGCCAGTAGTGACAGGGTGGTCTATGGCTACACCTTC. Its protein product is CASSDRVVYGYTF. Combining the CDR3 with reference TRBV19 and TRBJ1-2 gives the whole variable domain DGGITQSPKYLFRKEGQNVTLSCEQNLNHDAMYWYRQDPGQGLRLIYYSQIVNDFQKGDIAEGYSVSREKKESFPLTVTSAQKNPTAFYLCASSDRVVYGYTFGSGTRLTVV.

The V gene is TRBV3-1 (or the pseudogene TRBV3-2), the J gene TRBJ1-4; 9 bases are shared with TRBD1. The CDR3 spans 15 residues. Germline V gene lookup returns CDR1 LGHDT and CDR2 YNNKEL (reference sequence). J gave up 6 bases and V 4 bases, and 6 bases lay outside the gene matches. CDR3 sequence: CASSPGTGYYEKLFF. For the CDR3, the DNA is TGTGCCAGCAGCCCCGGGACAGGGTACTATGAAAAACTGTTTTTT.

The chain has TRBV10-3 and TRBJ2-7; 7 bases line up with TRBD2. Germline CDR1 reads ENHRY; CDR2 reads SYGVKD. The CDR3 is made up of 11 amino acids. V was pared by 5 bases and J by 6 bases, with 1 base of the junction left unmatched. The CDR3 region has the DNA TGTGCCATCAGTACGGGAGGCGAGCAGTACTTC. Encoded protein: CAISTGGEQYF.

This chain links TRBV7-8 with TRBJ2-2; possible D gene TRBD2, 5 bases. This CDR3 region has 14 residues. Germline values: CDR1 SGHVS, CDR2 FQNEAQ. V lost 6 bases to trimming and J lost 0 bases, with 8 bases between them. The CDR3 protein is CASSFSANTGELFF. The CDR3 bases are TGTGCCAGCAGTTTTAGCGCGAACACCGGGGAGCTGTTTTTT.